One TCR beta chain is described in this entry. The sample originates from a study of lymphopenia after photon versus proton radiotherapy. V shed 0 bases and J shed 8 bases, with 20 bases lying between them. The CDR3 contains 16 residues. CDR1 is SGHRS, CDR2 YFSETQ, per germline. Clones were sequenced by immunoSEQ multiplex PCR, and TCRdb holds only the in-frame ones, with some missing. The sample includes 10,000 to 15,000 clones, roughly 90% of them seen just once. This receptor was obtained from a man aged 60 to 75 with pancreatic cancer. The chain recombines TRBV5-1 with TRBJ1-2; perhaps TRBD1 as D (5 bases). The starting material was peripheral blood, obtained from a patient treated with proton-based radiotherapy. The CDR3 DNA reads TGCGCCAGCAGCTTGGACGCGGACACGGCTAGGAGAGGCTACACCTTC. Protein: CASSLDADTARRGYTF.